This TCR beta chain appears in the sequencing data of a study of T-cell memory formation after mild COVID-19. Study background: Most TCR clusters belonged to a single donor. Study conclusions and caveats: Clones that contracted from day 15 to 85 were balanced CD4/CD8, while later expanders leaned CD4+. The second-wave clones peaking on day 37 were not confirmed as SARS-CoV-2-specific. The finding that pre-infection memory included some responding clones suggested that cross-reactive memory joined.

TCRdb used MiXCR to reprocess the 5' RACE reads, holding one entry per CDR3 protein. Of 550,000 to 700,000 distinct CDR3 sequences listed, around a sixth are singletons. Details on this clonotype: Antigen specificity is unknown.

The sequence came from an adult woman who had mild COVID-19 (a few samples of this study predate the infection). Cell type and time point are not known. Specimen: PBMCs or a T cell subset sorted from them (not recorded which).

CDR3 residues: CASSSTGQEYGYTF. The DNA for the CDR3 is TGTGCCAGCAGCTCCACCGGACAGGAGTATGGCTACACCTTC. This chain links TRBV7-2 with TRBJ1-2, with 7 positions matching TRBD1. The CDR3 is made up of 14 amino acids. Germline V gene lookup returns CDR1 SGHTA and CDR2 FQGNSA. The V and J ends lost 4 bases and 5 bases, in that order; junction bases with no gene match: 7.